Listed below are T cell receptor beta chains from one sample, sequenced in a study of molecular identifiers for immune sequencing clone quantification. TCRdb itself ran the PCR reads through MiXCR, one entry per CDR3 protein. The sample lists under 650,000 distinct CDR3 sequences, 20% seen once, with 0.7% to 1% in the top ten. The sample was naive CD8+ T cells from blood, with Jurkat cell RNA spiked in. The receptors here all came from a human donor in good health. Some libraries in this study had Jurkat cell RNA spiked in. Each CDR3 is given without its conserved first and last residue.

J gene | V gene | CDR3 protein
TRBJ1-1 | TRBV7-8 | ASSLKSPAEAF
TRBJ2-2 | TRBV29-1 | SVELPRPGELF
TRBJ2-7 | TRBV23-1 | ASSQSPRRSFSYEQY
TRBJ1-1 | TRBV11-2 | ASSLGAPRSEAF
TRBJ2-7 | TRBV28 | ASSYPSGLAGDAYEQY
TRBJ1-2 | TRBV27 | ASSLDRRHYGCT
TRBJ2-1 | TRBV3-1 | ASSEGLAGTVDEQF
TRBJ2-7 | TRBV7-2 | ASSMFQGYEQY
TRBJ2-2 | TRBV4-1 | ASSQDRAGTGELF
TRBJ1-2 | TRBV12-3/TRBV12-4 | ASSLGQGDYSGYT
TRBJ1-1 | TRBV24-1 | ATQGGGPNTEAF
TRBJ2-1 | TRBV4-1 | ASSQGLSLNEQF
TRBJ2-3 | TRBV10-3 | AISVRGTSSAADTQY
TRBJ2-1 | TRBV20-1 | SATQMGEQF
TRBJ1-6 | TRBV6-6 | ASSENLSSYNSPLH
TRBJ1-1 | TRBV19 | ASSIAPGGGGEAF
TRBJ2-2 | TRBV5-4 | ASSLETGGGTGELF
TRBJ2-5 | TRBV7-9 | ASSLVADFQETQY
TRBJ2-7 | TRBV9 | ASSEGDRPYEQY
TRBJ2-3 | TRBV6-2/TRBV6-3 | ASTQGLDTQY
TRBJ1-5 | TRBV6-2/TRBV6-3 | ASSDREYSNQPQH
TRBJ2-5 | TRBV4-3 | ASSHGRGETQY
TRBJ1-1 | TRBV6-2/TRBV6-3 | ASSPGQGAYTEAF
TRBJ1-6 | TRBV27 | ASSLWPDSPLH
TRBJ2-5 | TRBV6-4 | ASSDETSGRGTYQETQY
TRBJ2-1 | TRBV25-1 | ASSGTSGRAYNEQF
TRBJ2-1 | TRBV6-5 | ASSYIGDEQF
TRBJ2-7 | TRBV20-1 | SARDQGYYEQY
TRBJ2-7 | TRBV10-3 | AISEYSGKLAVKPNPYEQY
TRBJ2-1 | TRBV19 | ASSIVRGQRTSGNNEQF
TRBJ2-7 | TRBV5-5 | ASSLAFGDYEQY
TRBJ1-5 | TRBV18 | AGSPPGGNNQPQH
TRBJ2-3 | TRBV6-1 | ASRVSGGSADTQY
TRBJ1-5 | TRBV15 | AAGTADSNQPQH
TRBJ1-1 | TRBV4-1 | ASSQDGKGEAF
TRBJ1-1 | TRBV30 | AWIAGRTEAF
TRBJ2-7 | TRBV19 | AGSLGTVHEQY
TRBJ1-2 | TRBV6-1 | ASSALKGQALNYGYT
TRBJ2-1 | TRBV6-2/TRBV6-3 | ASSLLAGTPNEQF
TRBJ1-4 | TRBV6-5 | ASGLDRIGELS
TRBJ1-5 | TRBV13 | ASSTGQAGQPQH
TRBJ2-3 | TRBV9 | ASSVVDPTDTQY
TRBJ2-5 | TRBV25-1 | ASSEFLGLETQY
TRBJ2-5 | TRBV5-5 | ASSSITSATQY
TRBJ1-4 | TRBV4-2 | ASSQEFEGREKLF
TRBJ2-7 | TRBV4-3 | ASSQVGTSGRSYEQY
TRBJ2-7 | TRBV10-2 | ASSESPPSYEQY
TRBJ2-5 | TRBV5-4 | ASRFSGGAQETQY
TRBJ2-4 | TRBV20-1 | SARDPLTVGIQY
TRBJ1-3 | TRBV7-9 | ASSLGSGNTIY
TRBJ1-4 | TRBV7-8 | ASSLRASANEKLF